This T cell receptor beta chain was sequenced in a study of breast tumors, draining lymph nodes, adjacent tissues. TCRdb redid the calling of the multiplex PCR reads with MiXCR, one entry per CDR3 protein. This table has 85,000 to 120,000 distinct CDR3 sequences, about 30% appearing once. Trimming took 4 bases from V and 0 from J; bases not matched to a gene: 5. The CDR3 spans 17 residues. Germline loops: CDR1 SGHRS, CDR2 YFSETQ. Axillary draining lymph nodes of breast cancer patients supplied the node samples. The sequenced material came from axillary lymph node tissue. The chain combines TRBV5-1 with TRBJ2-3; 13 nucleotides line up with TRBD2. This receptor was taken from a female donor with breast cancer. Some clones in this sample may be carry-over from other donors' samples. In DNA, the CDR3 is TGCGCCAGCAGCCAGGGACTAGCGGGGACGAGCACAGATACGCAGTATTTT. It yields the protein CASSQGLAGTSTDTQYF.